This T cell receptor (beta chain) was captured by sequencing in a study of identical twins. Study results and caveats: Models predicted less out-of-frame TCR alpha sharing in monozygotic twins than was found.

This clonotype was observed many times. The antigen remains unidentified. This CDR3 spans 15 amino acids. V was pared by 2 bases and J by 0 bases, with 9 bases between. Germline assignment: CDR1 SGHRS and CDR2 YFSETQ. Template switching introduced a universal primer site, and the cDNA bore unique molecular identifiers. TCRdb reprocessed the 5' RACE reads via MiXCR and lists one record per CDR3 protein. The sample includes about 480,000 distinct CDR3 sequences, 14% of them seen just once. These same data were also listed under a study on yellow fever vaccine responses in identical twins. This second study says: A vaccine T cell response that seemed partly convergent and partly personalized was reported in twins.

The clonotype was recovered from a woman younger than 35 in good health. J is TRBJ2-1 and V is TRBV5-1, with D perhaps TRBD1 or TRBD2 (5 bases each). Sequencing input: CD4+ T cells sorted from blood. The CDR3 region is CASSFGTSSYNEQFF. The DNA for the CDR3 is TGCGCCAGCAGCTTTGGGACGAGCTCCTACAATGAGCAGTTCTTC.